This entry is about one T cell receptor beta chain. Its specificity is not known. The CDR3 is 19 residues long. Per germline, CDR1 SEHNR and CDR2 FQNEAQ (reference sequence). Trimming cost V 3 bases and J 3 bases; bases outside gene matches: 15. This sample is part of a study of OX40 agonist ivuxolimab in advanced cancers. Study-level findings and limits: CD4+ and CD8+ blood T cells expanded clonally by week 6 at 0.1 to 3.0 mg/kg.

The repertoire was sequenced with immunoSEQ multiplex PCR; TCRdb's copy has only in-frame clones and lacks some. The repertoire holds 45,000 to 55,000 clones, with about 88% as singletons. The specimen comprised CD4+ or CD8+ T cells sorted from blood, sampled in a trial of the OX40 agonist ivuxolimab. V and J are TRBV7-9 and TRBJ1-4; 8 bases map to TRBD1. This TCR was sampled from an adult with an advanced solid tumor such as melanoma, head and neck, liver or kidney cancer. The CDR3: CASSFLGRGRRVANEKLFF. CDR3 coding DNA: TGTGCCAGCAGCTTTTTGGGCAGGGGGCGCAGGGTTGCTAATGAAAAACTGTTTTTT. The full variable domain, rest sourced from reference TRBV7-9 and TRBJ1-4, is DTGVSQNPRHKITKRGQNVTFRCDPISEHNRLYWYRQTLGQGPEFLTYFQNEAQLEKSRLLSDRFSAERPKGSFSTLEIQRTEQGDSAMYLCASSFLGRGRRVANEKLFFGSGTQLSVL.